The clone carrying this TCR beta chain was seen a single time. Its antigen is unidentified. Peripheral blood CD8+ and CD4+ T cells were profiled by TCR beta sequencing. The data derive from a study of CD8 T cells in Susac syndrome. Reverse transcription used roughly 0.45 to 1 ug RNA and random hexamers. The amplification used immunoSEQ multiplex PCR on TCR beta CDR3; it spanned 54 Vbeta and 13 Jbeta. TCRdb re-analysed the immunoSEQ multiplex PCR reads in MiXCR, keeping a single row per CDR3 protein. The table lists around 200,000 distinct CDR3 sequences, 95% of them singletons. The study, taken as a whole, reports: The peak of CD8+ clonal expansion in Susac was seen in TEMRA cells and active patients. Susac-specific public clones found in total CD8+ repertoires numbered 15 to 20, and those in CD8+ TEMRA repertoires numbered a few.

Germline CDR1 and CDR2: MDHEN and SYDVKM. Trimming cost V 6 bases and J 2 bases, with 17 bases left between them. The CDR3 covers 15 residues. Sequencing input: CD8+ T cells from PBMCs. The receptor was derived from a human donor with Susac syndrome. The V call is TRBV28, the J call TRBJ2-7, with D perhaps matching TRBD1 or TRBD2 (6 bases each). Here the CDR3 reads CASSTWGAEAYEQYF. CDR3 bases: TGTGCCAGCAGCACCTGGGGGGCCGAAGCCTACGAGCAGTACTTC.